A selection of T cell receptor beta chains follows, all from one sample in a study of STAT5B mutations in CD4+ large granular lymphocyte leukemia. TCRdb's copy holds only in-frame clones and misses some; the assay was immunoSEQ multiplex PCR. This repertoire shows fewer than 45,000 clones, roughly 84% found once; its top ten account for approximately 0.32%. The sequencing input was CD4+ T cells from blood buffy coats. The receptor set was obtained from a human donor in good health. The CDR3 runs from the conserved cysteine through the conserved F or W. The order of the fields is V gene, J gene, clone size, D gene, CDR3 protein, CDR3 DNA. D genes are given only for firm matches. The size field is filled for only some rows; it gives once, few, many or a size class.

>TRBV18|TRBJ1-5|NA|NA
CASSAGIQPQHF
TGTGCCAGCTCAGCAGGGATTCAGCCCCAGCATTTT
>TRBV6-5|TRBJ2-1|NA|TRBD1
CASSRQGSFGEQFF
TGTGCCAGCAGCCGACAGGGATCCTTCGGTGAGCAGTTCTTC
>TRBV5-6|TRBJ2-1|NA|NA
CASSLGTVSYNEQFF
TGTGCCAGCAGCTTGGGGACAGTCTCCTACAATGAGCAGTTCTTC
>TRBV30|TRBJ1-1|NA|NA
CAWITKGVLRGAFF
TGTGCCTGGATTACTAAAGGAGTGTTACGAGGAGCTTTCTTT
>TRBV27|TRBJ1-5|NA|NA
CASRDGTLSNQPQHF
TGTGCCAGCAGAGACGGGACTCTAAGCAATCAGCCCCAGCATTTT
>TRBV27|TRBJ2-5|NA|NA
CASSGTFQETQYF
TGTGCCAGCAGTGGGACATTCCAAGAGACCCAGTACTTC
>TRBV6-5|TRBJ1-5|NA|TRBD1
CASSYSGQGHQPQHF
TGTGCCAGCAGTTACTCAGGACAGGGACATCAGCCCCAGCATTTT
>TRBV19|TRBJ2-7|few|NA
CASRLQVGAYEQYF
TGTGCCAGTAGGCTACAGGTTGGGGCCTACGAGCAGTACTTC
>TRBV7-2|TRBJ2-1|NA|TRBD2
CASSDPGGPSTYNEQFF
TGTGCCAGCAGCGACCCGGGGGGACCCTCTACCTACAATGAGCAGTTCTTC
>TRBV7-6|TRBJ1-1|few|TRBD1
CASSLEGQLMNTEAFF
TGTGCCAGCAGCTTAGAGGGACAGCTCATGAACACTGAAGCTTTCTTT
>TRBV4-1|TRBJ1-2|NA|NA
CASSRSRGFSNYGYTF
TGCGCCAGCAGCCGGTCTCGGGGCTTTTCTAACTATGGCTACACCTTC
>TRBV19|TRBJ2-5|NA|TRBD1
CASSISGQSLETQYF
TGTGCCAGTAGTATCTCGGGACAGTCTTTAGAGACCCAGTACTTC
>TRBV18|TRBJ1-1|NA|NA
CASSPNGGGEAFF
TGTGCCAGCTCTCCGAACGGAGGAGGTGAAGCTTTCTTT
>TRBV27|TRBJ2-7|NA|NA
CASSLNSGRDYEQYF
TGTGCCAGCAGTCTAAATAGTGGTCGGGACTACGAGCAGTACTTC
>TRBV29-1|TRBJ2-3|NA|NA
CSVGAVYTDTQYF
TGCAGCGTTGGAGCGGTCTACACAGATACGCAGTATTTT
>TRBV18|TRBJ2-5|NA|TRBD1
CASSPPTGVETQYF
TGTGCCAGCTCACCACCGACAGGGGTGGAGACCCAGTACTTC
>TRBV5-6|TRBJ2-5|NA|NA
CASTRIQRETQYF
TGTGCCAGCACCCGTATTCAGAGGGAGACCCAGTACTTC
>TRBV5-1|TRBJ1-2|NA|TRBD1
CASSLGARGRGYGYTF
TGCGCCAGCAGCCTGGGTGCCAGGGGGCGCGGCTATGGCTACACCTTC
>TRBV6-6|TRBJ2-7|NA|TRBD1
CASAPPGQGTYEQYF
TGTGCCAGCGCGCCCCCGGGACAGGGTACCTACGAGCAGTACTTC
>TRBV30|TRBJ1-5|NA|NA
CAWSRAASNQPQHF
TGTGCCTGGAGTCGGGCAGCCAGCAATCAGCCCCAGCATTTT
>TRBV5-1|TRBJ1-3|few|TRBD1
CASSYAGTGSGNTIYF
TGCGCCAGCAGCTACGCCGGGACAGGGTCTGGAAACACCATATATTTT
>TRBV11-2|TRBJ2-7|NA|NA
CASSPLTRGPRREQYF
TGTGCCAGCAGCCCTTTAACCCGGGGCCCGCGCAGGGAGCAGTACTTC
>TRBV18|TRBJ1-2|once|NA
CASSDPTMNYGYTF
TGTGCCAGCTCCGACCCTACAATGAACTATGGCTACACCTTC
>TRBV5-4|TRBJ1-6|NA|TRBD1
CASSGSRDSISYNSPLHF
TGTGCCAGCAGCGGAAGCCGGGACAGCATCTCCTATAATTCACCCCTCCACTTT
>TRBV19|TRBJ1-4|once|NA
CASSIGGFNEKLFF
TGTGCCAGTAGTATTGGGGGATTTAATGAAAAACTGTTTTTT
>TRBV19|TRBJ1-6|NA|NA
CASNFGLLNSPLHF
TGTGCCAGTAACTTCGGACTGCTGAATTCACCCCTCCACTTT
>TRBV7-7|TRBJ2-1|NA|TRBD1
CASSSGQGAYNEQFF
TGTGCCAGCAGCTCGGGACAGGGCGCCTACAATGAGCAGTTCTTC
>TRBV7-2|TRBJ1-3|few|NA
CASRARQFENTIYF
TGTGCCAGCAGGGCAAGACAGTTTGAAAACACCATATATTTT